The text below deals with one T cell receptor beta chain. Its target is unknown. This record comes from a study of T cell responses to AZD1222 COVID-19 vaccine. General observations from the study: Researchers report vaccine-associated CD4 TCRs spanning spike, with dominance at 160-218 and 743-854.

This CDR3 spans 12 amino acids. With 6 bases removed from V and 0 bases from J, the gap between germline ends came to 3 bases. CDR1 is LNHNV and CDR2 is YYDKDF in the germline V gene (reference sequence). Assay: immunoSEQ multiplex PCR; the TCRdb copy retains only in-frame clones and omits some. The table has some 170,000 clones, approximately 94% seen once; the top ten hold roughly 5%. Sequencing was performed on peripheral blood, taken 28 days after the second AZD1222 dose. The sequence derives from an adult who received the AZD1222 COVID-19 vaccine. The genes are TRBV15 and TRBJ1-3, with D hard to call. CDR3 sequence: CATRGSGNTIYF. CDR3 DNA sequence: TGTGCCACCAGGGGCTCTGGAAACACCATATATTTT.